Presented here are 17 T cell receptor beta chains from one specimen sequenced in a study of shared clonotypes between healthy human individuals (dated by TCRdb to between 2020 and 2021). The library was produced with the immunoSEQ multiplex PCR assay. TCRdb took this table from immuneACCESS and kept in-frame rearrangements with V and J called. Such tables lack part of the clones; where checked against another copy, unresolved V genes explain under half of the gap, and the rest is unexplained. The sample profile shows approximately 2.5 million clones; 93% of them were found once. The ten largest clones take up about 0.34% of the sample. Specimen: naive CD4+ T cells from PBMCs. What this sample's cell subset or site label stands for: CD45RA+ positively selected. The source of these receptors is a man younger than 35 in good health. Some clones in this sample may be carry-over from other donors' samples.

This clone came up once. The chain couples TRBV15 to TRBJ1-1; D gene unclear. CDR3 length: 15 amino acids. Trimming removed 1 base at V and 0 bases at J, with 9 bases between. Per the germline V gene, CDR1 is LNHNV and CDR2 is YYDKDF (reference sequence). The CDR3 sequence: CATSRGRILNTEAFF. CDR3 nucleotides: TGTGCCACCAGCAGAGGGCGCATCCTGAACACTGAAGCTTTCTTT.

This sequence joins TRBV20-1 and TRBJ2-7; D gene ambiguous. The CDR3 is made up of 11 amino acids. Germline-derived CDR1 and CDR2 are DFQATT and SNEGSKA (reference sequence). V was trimmed by 4 bases and J by 3 bases, leaving 7 bases between them. The CDR3 region has the DNA TGCAGTGCTACCCTATACTACGAGCAGTACTTC. This codes for CSATLYYEQYF.

This clone was seen once. The chain joins TRBV7-8 to TRBJ1-1; D is unresolved. Germline V gene data show CDR1 as SGHVS and CDR2 as FQNEAQ. The CDR3 consists of 15 residues. V was cut by 4 bases and J by 0 bases, with 12 bases left in between. CDR3 loop: CASSSRRLLNTEAFF. CDR3 coding DNA: TGTGCCAGCAGCTCCCGACGGTTATTGAACACTGAAGCTTTCTTT. The full variable domain, completed using reference TRBV7-8 and TRBJ1-1, is GAGVSQSPRYKVAKRGQDVALRCDPISGHVSLFWYQQALGQGPEFLTYFQNEAQLDKSGLPSDRFFAERPEGSVSTLKIQRTQQEDSAVYLCASSSRRLLNTEAFFGQGTRLTVV.

In its sample, this clone was seen a few times. The chain couples TRBV6-1 to TRBJ1-3; 10 nucleotides match TRBD1. The germline V gene has CDR1 MNHNS and CDR2 SASEGT. The junction had 7 bases not matched to a gene; V was cut back by 6 bases and J by 8 bases. CDR3 length equals 14 residues. The CDR3 reads CASSDDRGPHTIYF. For the CDR3, the DNA is TGTGCCAGCAGCGATGACAGGGGGCCACACACCATATATTTT.

J is TRBJ2-5 and V is TRBV7-9; D may correspond to TRBD1 or TRBD2 (5 bases each). Germline V lookup: CDR1 SEHNR, CDR2 FQNEAQ (reference sequence). The V gene lost 1 base and the J gene lost 2 bases, with 14 bases spanning the gap. The CDR3 contains 16 residues. The CDR3 spells CASSLGSGTPQETQYF. The CDR3 DNA reads as TGTGCCAGCAGCTTAGGATCCGGGACGCCTCAAGAGACCCAGTACTTC. Together with reference TRBV7-9 and TRBJ2-5, the CDR3 gives the full variable domain: DTGVSQNPRHKITKRGQNVTFRCDPISEHNRLYWYRQTLGQGPEFLTYFQNEAQLEKSRLLSDRFSAERPKGSFSTLEIQRTEQGDSAMYLCASSLGSGTPQETQYFGPGTRLLVL.

V gene TRBV4-2 combines with J gene TRBJ1-2; 10 bases are shared with TRBD1. This CDR3 spans 15 amino acids. Germline-derived CDR1 and CDR2 are LGHNA and YNFKEQ. The ends lost 4 bases at V and 6 bases at J; junction bases unmatched: 8. This CDR3 reads CASSRPGGTGDGYTF. In nucleotides, the CDR3 is TGTGCCAGCAGCCGCCCGGGTGGGACAGGGGATGGCTACACCTTC.

The rearrangement uses TRBV6-6 and TRBJ1-1, with 11 bases that match TRBD1. The CDR3 length is 15 residues. Germline CDR1 and CDR2: MNHNY and SVGAGI (reference sequence). Trimming cost V 6 bases and J 5 bases; bases outside gene matches: 8. The chain's CDR3 is CASSPLGDRGTEAFF. CDR3 sequence (DNA): TGTGCCAGCAGCCCCCTCGGGGACAGGGGGACTGAAGCTTTCTTT.

J is TRBJ2-5 and V is TRBV4-3; 11 nucleotides match TRBD1. CDR1 is LGHNA, CDR2 YSLEER, per germline. The trim removed 5 bases at V and 2 bases at J, leaving 4 bases unmatched. The CDR3 spans 15 residues. This chain's CDR3 is CASSEGTGGQETQYF. The CDR3 DNA sequence: TGCGCCAGCAGCGAAGGGACAGGGGGACAAGAGACCCAGTACTTC.

The J gene is TRBJ2-1, the V gene TRBV9; TRBD2 aligns across 7 bases. Germline loops: CDR1 SGDLS, CDR2 YYNGEE. V lost 3 bases, J lost 3 bases, and 9 bases stayed unmatched. This CDR3 region has 16 residues. The CDR3 region is CASSATAAGFYNEQFF. The CDR3 DNA reads as TGTGCCAGCAGCGCTACTGCAGCGGGGTTCTACAATGAGCAGTTCTTC. The whole variable domain, remainder taken from reference TRBV9 and TRBJ2-1, is DSGVTQTPKHLITATGQRVTLRCSPRSGDLSVYWYQQSLDQGLQFLIQYYNGEERAKGNILERFSAQQFPDLHSELNLSSLELGDSALYFCASSATAAGFYNEQFFGPGTRLTVL.

The gene calls are TRBV16 and TRBJ2-7, with D unresolved. Between the trimmed V and J ends, which lost 4 bases and 3 bases, there was a span of 13 bases. The CDR3 is 14 amino acids. The germline V gene encodes CDR1 KGHSY and CDR2 FQNENV. CDR3 protein: CASSLPLRLYEQYF. CDR3 nucleotides: TGTGCCAGCAGCCTTCCCCTTAGGCTCTACGAGCAGTACTTC.

As regards this clone: The sample carries other DNA sequences with the same CDR3. J is TRBJ1-5 and V is TRBV6-6; D not certain. The germline V and J ends were trimmed by 0 bases and 6 bases, with 3 bases remaining between them. This CDR3 has 12 residues. The germline V gene has CDR1 MNHNY and CDR2 SVGAGI (reference sequence). The CDR3 spells CASSYSSQPQHF. CDR3 bases: TGTGCCAGCAGTTACTCTTCTCAGCCCCAGCATTTT.

The chain links TRBV28 to TRBJ1-2; D possibly corresponds to TRBD1 (6 bases). CDR3 length equals 14 residues. V was clipped by 2 bases and J by 7 bases, with 14 bases between them. Germline CDR1 and CDR2: MDHEN and SYDVKM. The CDR3 DNA reads TGTGCCAGCAGTTTAGTTGGGGGGCCTGGTGGCTACACCTTC. It codes for CASSLVGGPGGYTF.

V usage is TRBV2 and J usage is TRBJ2-7; no reliable D call. Germline CDR1 SNHLY, CDR2 FYNNEI. The CDR3 is made up of 14 amino acids. The V and J ends lost 7 bases and 0 bases respectively, with 13 bases between them. The CDR3 DNA reads as TGTGCCAGCAAACTCTCTCGAACCTCCTACGAGCAGTACTTC. It encodes CASKLSRTSYEQYF.

The chain links TRBV10-1 to TRBJ2-1, with D hard to call. The germline gives CDR1 WNHNN, CDR2 SYGVQD (reference sequence). This CDR3 is 12 amino acids long. V lost 6 bases, J lost 4 bases, and 7 bases lay in between. As DNA, the CDR3 is TGCGCCAGCAGCGACGGATACAATGAGCAGTTCTTC. Translated, it gives CASSDGYNEQFF.

Only one count was recorded for this clone. The rearrangement joins TRBV4-2 to TRBJ2-6, with D hard to call. Germline loops: CDR1 LGHNA, CDR2 YNFKEQ. There are 17 residues in the CDR3. The ends were cut back, 4 bases at V and 0 bases at J, with 13 bases in the middle. The CDR3 nucleotides read TGTGCCAGCAGCCCGCAGAGTGCGTCCTCTGGGGCCAACGTCCTGACTTTC. Encoded protein: CASSPQSASSGANVLTF.

The rearrangement links TRBV7-9 to TRBJ2-3; TRBD2 agrees at 12 bases. The germline CDR1 and CDR2 sequences are SEHNR and FQNEAQ (reference sequence). This CDR3 region has 18 residues. J lost 4 bases, V lost 7 bases, and 15 bases had no gene match. CDR3: CASKKATALAGGADTQYF. The CDR3 coding sequence is TGTGCCAGCAAAAAGGCCACCGCTCTAGCGGGAGGGGCAGATACGCAGTATTTT.

J is TRBJ1-5 and V is TRBV6-5; 9 positions agree with TRBD1. Germline V lookup: CDR1 MNHEY, CDR2 SVGAGI. CDR3 length: 15 amino acids. V was clipped by 6 bases and J by 4 bases; unmatched bases: 7. The DNA for the CDR3 is TGTGCCAGCAGCTCCCAAGGGACAGGGAATCAGCCCCAGCATTTT. Protein sequence: CASSSQGTGNQPQHF.